A selection of T cell receptor beta chains follows, all from one sample in a study of blood T cells in healthy people across ages. Each CDR3 protein is one row after TCRdb ran MiXCR on the 5' RACE reads. Here the sample spans around 1,900,000 distinct CDR3 sequences, more than 35% being singletons. Sequenced input: blood. The receptors come from a human donor in good health. The CDR3 runs from the conserved cysteine through the conserved F or W. The D gene is left open where the match is weak. Part of the rows lack a size; the others show once, few, many or a class for expanded clones.

>few|.|TRBV4-2|TRBJ2-6
CASSQDFRSGSLPSGANVLTF
TGTGCCAGCAGCCAAGACTTCCGTAGTGGGTCTTTGCCCTCTGGGGCCAACGTCCTGACTTTC
>few|.|TRBV4-2|TRBJ2-7
CASSPEPDVYYPYEQYF
TGTGCCAGCAGCCCAGAACCCGACGTATACTACCCCTACGAGCAGTACTTC
>.|TRBD1|TRBV29-1|TRBJ2-6
CSVVQGASGANVLTF
TGCAGCGTTGTCCAGGGGGCGTCTGGGGCCAACGTCCTGACTTTC
>once|TRBD2|TRBV5-1|TRBJ2-3
CASSLARLAGDTQYF
TGCGCCAGCAGCTTAGCCCGACTAGCGGGGGATACGCAGTATTTT
>.|.|TRBV29-1|TRBJ2-1
CSTLRWASRETQFF
TGCAGCACCCTTCGTTGGGCTAGCCGGGAGACCCAGTTCTTC
>few|TRBD2|TRBV20-1|TRBJ2-1
CSAPRLAGAPSYNEQFF
TGCAGTGCTCCTCGACTAGCGGGGGCGCCTTCCTACAATGAGCAGTTCTTC
>.|.|TRBV4-1|TRBJ1-2
CASSQDLTLGSPYGYIF
TGCGCCAGCAGCCAAGACTTAACCCTGGGGTCCCCCTATGGCTACATCTTC
>few|.|TRBV5-1|TRBJ2-7
CASSLGAGEIYEQYF
TGCGCCAGCAGCTTGGGAGCGGGTGAGATCTACGAGCAGTACTTC
>.|.|TRBV7-3|TRBJ2-2
CASSLRYRAANTGELFF
TGTGCCAGCAGCTTAAGATACAGGGCTGCGAACACCGGGGAGCTGTTTTTT
>.|.|TRBV27|TRBJ1-4
CASSLYPRGEKLFF
TGTGCCAGCAGTTTATATCCAAGAGGAGAAAAACTGTTTTTT
>.|.|TRBV9|TRBJ2-2
CASSPEVAGELFF
TGTGCCAGCAGCCCAGAGGTCGCCGGGGAGCTGTTTTTT
>.|.|TRBV20-1|TRBJ1-2
CSARDLRGGPYGYTF
TGCAGTGCTAGAGATCTAAGAGGAGGTCCCTATGGCTACACCTTC
>few|.|TRBV6-5|TRBJ2-1
CASSSHYNEQFF
TGTGCCAGCAGTTCACACTACAATGAGCAGTTCTTC
>.|.|TRBV6-5|TRBJ1-1
CASTPHWDRDTEAFF
TGTGCCAGCACACCTCATTGGGACCGAGACACTGAAGCTTTCTTT
>.|.|TRBV12-3/TRBV12-4|TRBJ1-5
CASTPRGRNQPQHF
TGTGCCAGCACCCCTCGGGGGCGGAATCAGCCCCAGCATTTT
>.|.|TRBV7-2|TRBJ2-1
CASSLGRGNYNEQFF
TGTGCCAGCAGCTTAGGACGGGGGAATTACAATGAGCAGTTCTTC
>many|.|TRBV5-1|TRBJ2-1
CASSPDPQIYNEQFF
TGCGCCAGCAGCCCGGACCCCCAAATATACAATGAGCAGTTCTTC
>.|TRBD1|TRBV11-3|TRBJ2-4
CASSPILDRGPKNIQYF
TGTGCCAGCAGTCCTATCCTGGACAGGGGGCCAAAAAACATTCAGTACTTC
>.|.|TRBV4-1|TRBJ2-5
CASSQDPLTAKGTQYF
TGCGCCAGCAGCCAAGATCCGCTGACAGCCAAGGGGACCCAGTACTTC
>.|TRBD1|TRBV3-1|TRBJ2-1
CASSHLPGQSSYEQFF
TGTGCCAGCAGCCATCTCCCGGGACAGAGCTCCTACGAGCAGTTCTTC
>few|TRBD1|TRBV2|TRBJ1-2
CASLDRESYGYTF
TGTGCCAGCCTGGACAGGGAAAGTTATGGCTACACCTTC
>.|.|TRBV3-1|TRBJ2-3
CASSLRRQDTQYF
TGTGCCAGCAGCCTAAGGAGGCAAGATACGCAGTATTTT
>.|.|TRBV6-2/TRBV6-3|TRBJ2-1
CASGTWLEQFF
TGTGCCAGCGGGACTTGGCTTGAGCAGTTCTTC
>many|.|TRBV29-1|TRBJ2-7
CSVNRGGREQYF
TGCAGCGTTAACAGGGGAGGACGCGAGCAGTACTTC
>many|.|TRBV20-1|TRBJ1-6
CSAKAHGTPHSPLHF
TGCAGTGCTAAAGCACACGGGACTCCTCATTCACCCCTCCACTTT
>once|.|TRBV28|TRBJ2-5
CASSFSFKETQYF
TGTGCCAGCAGTTTTTCCTTTAAAGAGACCCAGTACTTC
>.|.|TRBV7-7|TRBJ2-3
CASSMVFGLDTDTQYF
TGTGCTAGCAGTATGGTCTTTGGGCTCGACACAGATACGCAGTATTTT
>.|.|TRBV5-1|TRBJ2-2
CASSLLRAGELFF
TGCGCCAGCAGCTTGTTGAGGGCCGGGGAGCTGTTTTTT
>.|TRBD2|TRBV25-1|TRBJ2-3
CASSAWTSGASTDTQYF
TGTGCCAGCAGTGCGTGGACTAGCGGGGCTAGCACAGATACGCAGTATTTT
>.|.|TRBV7-9|TRBJ2-5
CASSPEYF
TGTGCCAGCAGTCCCGAGTACTTC
>.|.|TRBV5-1|TRBJ2-7
CASSLEEVDEQYF
TGCGCCAGCAGCTTGGAGGAGGTTGACGAGCAGTACTTC
>few|.|TRBV15|TRBJ2-5
CATSRDQSQETQYF
TGTGCCACCAGCAGAGATCAGAGCCAAGAGACCCAGTACTTC
>few|TRBD1|TRBV2|TRBJ2-3
CASRETGGEDTQYF
TGTGCCAGCAGGGAGACAGGGGGCGAAGATACGCAGTATTTT
>few|.|TRBV4-3|TRBJ1-2
CASSQDRGPRGYTF
TGCGCCAGCAGCCAAGACAGGGGACCCAGAGGCTACACCTTC
>.|TRBD1|TRBV7-2|TRBJ1-5
CASSPLDRVDQPQHF
TGTGCCAGCAGCCCCCTGGACAGGGTCGATCAGCCCCAGCATTTT
>.|TRBD1|TRBV20-1|TRBJ2-7
CSAREGTGWAEQYF
TGCAGTGCTAGAGAGGGGACAGGGTGGGCCGAGCAGTACTTC
>.|.|TRBV6-8|TRBJ2-5
CASSRHKGIVTQYF
TGTGCCAGCAGTCGCCACAAGGGCATCGTGACCCAGTACTTC
>.|TRBD1|TRBV12-3/TRBV12-4|TRBJ2-5
CASREDRSQETQYF
TGTGCCAGCAGGGAGGACAGGAGCCAAGAGACCCAGTACTTC
>many|.|TRBV5-6|TRBJ2-7
CASSLDWGSSYEQYF
TGTGCCAGCAGCTTGGATTGGGGGAGCTCCTACGAGCAGTACTTC
>once|.|TRBV7-2|TRBJ2-3
CASSFRGGLYTQYF
TGTGCCAGCAGCTTCCGAGGAGGTCTCTATACGCAGTATTTT